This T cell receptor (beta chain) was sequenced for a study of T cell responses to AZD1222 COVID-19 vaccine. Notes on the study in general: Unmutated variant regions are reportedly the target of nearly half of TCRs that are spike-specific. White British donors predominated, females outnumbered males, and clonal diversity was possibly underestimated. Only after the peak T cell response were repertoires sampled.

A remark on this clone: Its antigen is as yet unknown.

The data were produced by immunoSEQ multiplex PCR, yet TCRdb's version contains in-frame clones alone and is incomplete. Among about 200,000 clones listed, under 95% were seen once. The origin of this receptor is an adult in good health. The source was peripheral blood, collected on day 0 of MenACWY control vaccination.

This CDR3 is CASRSSTDTQYF. The CDR3 nucleotides read TGCGCCAGCAGGAGCAGCACAGATACGCAGTATTTT. The genes are TRBV5-1 and TRBJ2-3; the D is unclear. The V gene's germline CDR1 is SGHRS and CDR2 YFSETQ. This CDR3 spans 12 amino acids. Trimming shortened V by 5 bases and J by 0 bases, and 4 bases separated the two germline ends.